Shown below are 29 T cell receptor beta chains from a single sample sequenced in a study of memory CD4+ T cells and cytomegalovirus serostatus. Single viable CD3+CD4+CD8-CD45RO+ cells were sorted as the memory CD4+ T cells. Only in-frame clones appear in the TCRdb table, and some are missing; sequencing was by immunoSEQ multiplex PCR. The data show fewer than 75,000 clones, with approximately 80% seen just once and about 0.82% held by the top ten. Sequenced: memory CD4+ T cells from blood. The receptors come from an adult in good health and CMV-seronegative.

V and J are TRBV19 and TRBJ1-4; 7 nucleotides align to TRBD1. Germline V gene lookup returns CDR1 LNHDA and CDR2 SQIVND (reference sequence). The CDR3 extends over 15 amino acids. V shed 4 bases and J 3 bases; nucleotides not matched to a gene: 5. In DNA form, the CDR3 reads TGTGCCAGTAGTAACTCAGGGGGAGCTAATGAAAAACTGTTTTTT. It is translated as CASSNSGGANEKLFF.

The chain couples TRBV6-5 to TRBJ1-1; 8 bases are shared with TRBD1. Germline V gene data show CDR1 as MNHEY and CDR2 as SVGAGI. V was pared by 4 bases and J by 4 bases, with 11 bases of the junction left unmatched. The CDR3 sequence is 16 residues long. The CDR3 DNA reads TGTGCCAGCAGTTCCTACGGACAGGGTTTCGGCACTGAAGCTTTCTTT. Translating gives CASSSYGQGFGTEAFF.

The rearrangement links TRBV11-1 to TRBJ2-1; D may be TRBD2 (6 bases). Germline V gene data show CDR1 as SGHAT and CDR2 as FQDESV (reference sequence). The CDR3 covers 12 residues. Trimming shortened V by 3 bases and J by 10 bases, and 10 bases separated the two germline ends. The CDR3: CASSLGGLEQFF. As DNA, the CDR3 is TGTGCCAGCAGCTTGGGAGGTCTCGAGCAGTTCTTC.

For the CDR3, the DNA is TGTGCCAGTAGTATCTCCCGACTAGCCCATGAGCAGTTCTTC. It translates to CASSISRLAHEQFF. This chain connects TRBV19 to TRBJ2-1; TRBD2 agrees at 7 bases. V shed 3 bases and J 8 bases; nucleotides not matched to a gene: 7. Germline CDR1 LNHDA, CDR2 SQIVND (reference sequence). The CDR3 covers 14 residues.

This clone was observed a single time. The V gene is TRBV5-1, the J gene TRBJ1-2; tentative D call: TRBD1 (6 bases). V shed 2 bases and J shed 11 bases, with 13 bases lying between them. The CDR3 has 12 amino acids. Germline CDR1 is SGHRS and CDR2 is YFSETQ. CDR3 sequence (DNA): TGCGCCAGCAGCTTTGAGGGGGAACTATACACCTTC. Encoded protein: CASSFEGELYTF.

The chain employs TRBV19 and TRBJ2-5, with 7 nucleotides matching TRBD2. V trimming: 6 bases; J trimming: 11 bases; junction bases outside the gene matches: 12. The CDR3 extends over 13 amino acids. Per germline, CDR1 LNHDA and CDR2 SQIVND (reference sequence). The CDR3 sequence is CASSGLGSGEQYF. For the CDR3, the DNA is TGTGCCAGTAGCGGACTAGGGTCTGGGGAGCAGTACTTC.

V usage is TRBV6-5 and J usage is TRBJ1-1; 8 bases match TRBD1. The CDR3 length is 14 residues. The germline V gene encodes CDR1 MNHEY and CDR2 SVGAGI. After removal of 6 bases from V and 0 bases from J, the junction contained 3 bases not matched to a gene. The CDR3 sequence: CASSLTGVNTEAFF. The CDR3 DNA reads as TGTGCCAGCAGCCTGACAGGGGTGAACACTGAAGCTTTCTTT.

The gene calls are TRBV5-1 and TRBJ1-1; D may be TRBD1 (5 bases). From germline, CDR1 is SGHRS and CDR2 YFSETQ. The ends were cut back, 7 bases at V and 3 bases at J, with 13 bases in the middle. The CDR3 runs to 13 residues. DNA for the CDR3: TGCGCCAGCCGAATTCCAGGGTACACTGAAGCTTTCTTT. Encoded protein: CASRIPGYTEAFF.

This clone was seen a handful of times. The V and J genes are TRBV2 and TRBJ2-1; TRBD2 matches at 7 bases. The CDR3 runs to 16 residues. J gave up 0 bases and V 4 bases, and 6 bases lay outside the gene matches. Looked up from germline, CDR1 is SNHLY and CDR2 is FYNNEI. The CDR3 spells CASSGPGRVSYNEQFF. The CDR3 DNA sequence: TGTGCCAGCAGTGGCCCGGGGAGGGTCTCCTACAATGAGCAGTTCTTC. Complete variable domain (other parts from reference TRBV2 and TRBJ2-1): EPEVTQTPSHQVTQMGQEVILRCVPISNHLYFYWYRQILGQKVEFLVSFYNNEISEKSEIFDDQFSVERPDGSNFTLKIRSTKLEDSAMYFCASSGPGRVSYNEQFFGPGTRLTVL.

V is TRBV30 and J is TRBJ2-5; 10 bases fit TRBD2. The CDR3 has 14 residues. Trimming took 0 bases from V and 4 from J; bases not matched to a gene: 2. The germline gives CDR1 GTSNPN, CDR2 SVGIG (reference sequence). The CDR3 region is CAWSVGLAVETQYF. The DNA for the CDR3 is TGTGCCTGGAGTGTCGGACTAGCGGTAGAGACCCAGTACTTC.

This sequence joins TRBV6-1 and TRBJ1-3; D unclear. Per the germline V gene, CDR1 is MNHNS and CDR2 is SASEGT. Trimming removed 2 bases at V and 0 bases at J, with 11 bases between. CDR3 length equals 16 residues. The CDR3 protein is CASSEYHSFSGNTIYF. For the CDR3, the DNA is TGTGCCAGCAGTGAATATCACTCTTTCTCTGGAAACACCATATATTTT.

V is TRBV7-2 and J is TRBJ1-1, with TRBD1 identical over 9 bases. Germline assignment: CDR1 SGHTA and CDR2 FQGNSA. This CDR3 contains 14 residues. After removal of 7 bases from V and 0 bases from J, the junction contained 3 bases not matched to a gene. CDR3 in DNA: TGTGCCAGCACAAGGACAGGGGTGAACACTGAAGCTTTCTTT. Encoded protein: CASTRTGVNTEAFF.

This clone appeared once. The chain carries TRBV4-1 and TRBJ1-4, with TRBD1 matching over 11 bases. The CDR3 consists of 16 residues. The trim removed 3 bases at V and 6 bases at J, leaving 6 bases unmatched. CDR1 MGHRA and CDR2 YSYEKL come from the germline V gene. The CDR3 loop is CASSHLRTGGYEKLFF. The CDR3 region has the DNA TGCGCCAGCAGCCACCTACGGACAGGGGGCTATGAAAAACTGTTTTTT.

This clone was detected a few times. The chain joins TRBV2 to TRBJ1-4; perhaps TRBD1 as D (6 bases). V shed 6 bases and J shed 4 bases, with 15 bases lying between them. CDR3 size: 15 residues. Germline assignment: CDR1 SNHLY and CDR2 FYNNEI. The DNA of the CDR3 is TGTGCCAGCAGCCAAATGACAGGCCTTAATGAAAAACTGTTTTTT. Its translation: CASSQMTGLNEKLFF.

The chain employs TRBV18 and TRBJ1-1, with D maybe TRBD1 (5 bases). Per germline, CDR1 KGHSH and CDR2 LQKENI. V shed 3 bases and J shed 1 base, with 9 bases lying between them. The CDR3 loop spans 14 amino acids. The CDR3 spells CASSPQTENTEAFF. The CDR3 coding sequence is TGTGCCAGCTCACCGCAGACAGAGAACACTGAAGCTTTCTTT. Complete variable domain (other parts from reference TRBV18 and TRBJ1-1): NAGVMQNPRHLVRRRGQEARLRCSPMKGHSHVYWYRQLPEEGLKFMVYLQKENIIDESGMPKERFSAEFPKEGPSILRIQQVVRGDSAAYFCASSPQTENTEAFFGQGTRLTVV.

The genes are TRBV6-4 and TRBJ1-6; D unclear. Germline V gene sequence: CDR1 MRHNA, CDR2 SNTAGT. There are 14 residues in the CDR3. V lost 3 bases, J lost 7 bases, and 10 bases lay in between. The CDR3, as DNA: TGTGCCAGCAGTGATTATAGTAAAAATTCACCCCTCCACTTT. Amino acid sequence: CASSDYSKNSPLHF.

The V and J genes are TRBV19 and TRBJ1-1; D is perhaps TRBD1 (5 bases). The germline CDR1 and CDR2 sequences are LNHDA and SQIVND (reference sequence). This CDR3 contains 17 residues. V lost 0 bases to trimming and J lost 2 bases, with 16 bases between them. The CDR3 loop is CASSIEGAGRGNTEAFF. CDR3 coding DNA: TGTGCCAGTAGTATAGAAGGGGCAGGACGAGGAAACACTGAAGCTTTCTTT.

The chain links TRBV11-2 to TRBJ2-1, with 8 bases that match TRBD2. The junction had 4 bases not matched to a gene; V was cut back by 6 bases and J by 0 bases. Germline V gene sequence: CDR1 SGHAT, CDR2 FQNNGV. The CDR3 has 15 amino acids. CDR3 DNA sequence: TGTGCCAGCAGAACGAGCGGGAGCTCCTACAATGAGCAGTTCTTC. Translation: CASRTSGSSYNEQFF.

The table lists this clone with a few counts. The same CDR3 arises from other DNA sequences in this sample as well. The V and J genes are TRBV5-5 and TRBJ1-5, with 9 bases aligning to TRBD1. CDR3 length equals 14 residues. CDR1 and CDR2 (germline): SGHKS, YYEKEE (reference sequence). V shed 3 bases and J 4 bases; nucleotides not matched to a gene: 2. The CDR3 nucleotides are TGTGCCAGCAGCTCTGGGACAGGGAATCAGCCCCAGCATTTT. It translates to CASSSGTGNQPQHF. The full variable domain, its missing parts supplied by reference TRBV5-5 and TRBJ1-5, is DAGVTQSPTHLIKTRGQQVTLRCSPISGHKSVSWYQQVLGQGPQFIFQYYEKEERGRGNFPDRFSARQFPNYSSELNVNALLLGDSALYLCASSSGTGNQPQHFGDGTRLSIL.

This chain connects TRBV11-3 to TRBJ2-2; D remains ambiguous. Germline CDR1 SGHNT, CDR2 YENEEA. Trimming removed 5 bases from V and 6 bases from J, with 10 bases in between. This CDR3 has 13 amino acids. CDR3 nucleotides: TGTGCCAGCAGCCCAAGTAGCCCCGGGGAGCTGTTTTTT. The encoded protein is CASSPSSPGELFF.

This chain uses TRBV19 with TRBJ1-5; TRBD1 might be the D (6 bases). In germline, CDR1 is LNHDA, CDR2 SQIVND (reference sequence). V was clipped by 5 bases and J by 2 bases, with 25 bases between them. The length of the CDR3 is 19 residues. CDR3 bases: TGTGCCAGTAGTCCCCGGGACACCTCCTCTGCACGGGGCAATCAGCCCCAGCATTTT. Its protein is CASSPRDTSSARGNQPQHF. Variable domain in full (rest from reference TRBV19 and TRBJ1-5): DGGITQSPKYLFRKEGQNVTLSCEQNLNHDAMYWYRQDPGQGLRLIYYSQIVNDFQKGDIAEGYSVSREKKESFPLTVTSAQKNPTAFYLCASSPRDTSSARGNQPQHFGDGTRLSIL.

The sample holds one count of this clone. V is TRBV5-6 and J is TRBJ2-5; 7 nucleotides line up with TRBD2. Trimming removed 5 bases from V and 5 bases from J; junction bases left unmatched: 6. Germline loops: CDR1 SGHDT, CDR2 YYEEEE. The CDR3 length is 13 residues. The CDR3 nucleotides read TGTGCCAGCAGTCTTCGCGGGAGCGAGACCCAGTACTTC. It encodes CASSLRGSETQYF.

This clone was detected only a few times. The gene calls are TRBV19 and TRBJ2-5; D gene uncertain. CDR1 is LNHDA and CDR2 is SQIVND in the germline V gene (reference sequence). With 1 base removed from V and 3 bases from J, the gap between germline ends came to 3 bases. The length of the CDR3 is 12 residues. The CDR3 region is CASSIGEETQYF. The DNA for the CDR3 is TGTGCCAGTAGTATAGGCGAAGAGACCCAGTACTTC. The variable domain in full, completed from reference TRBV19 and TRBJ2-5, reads DGGITQSPKYLFRKEGQNVTLSCEQNLNHDAMYWYRQDPGQGLRLIYYSQIVNDFQKGDIAEGYSVSREKKESFPLTVTSAQKNPTAFYLCASSIGEETQYFGPGTRLLVL.

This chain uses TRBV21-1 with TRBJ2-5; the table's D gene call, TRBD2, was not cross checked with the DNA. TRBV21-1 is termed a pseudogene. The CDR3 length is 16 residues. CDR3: CASGLVPLAPSETQYF. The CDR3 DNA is TGTGCCAGCGGACTAGTCCCACTTGCCCCATCGGAGACCCAGTACTTC.

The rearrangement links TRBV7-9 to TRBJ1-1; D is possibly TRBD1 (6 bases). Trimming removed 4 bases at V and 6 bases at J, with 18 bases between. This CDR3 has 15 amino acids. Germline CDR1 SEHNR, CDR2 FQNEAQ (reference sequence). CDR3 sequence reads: CASSSNNQKGAEAFF. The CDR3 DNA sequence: TGTGCCAGCAGCTCCAACAATCAGAAGGGGGCTGAAGCTTTCTTT.

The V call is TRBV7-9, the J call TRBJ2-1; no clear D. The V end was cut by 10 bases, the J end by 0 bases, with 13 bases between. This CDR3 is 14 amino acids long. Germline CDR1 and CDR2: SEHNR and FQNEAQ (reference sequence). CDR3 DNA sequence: TGTGCCACTTCGACTCCGCTCTCCTACAATGAGCAGTTCTTC. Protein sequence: CATSTPLSYNEQFF.

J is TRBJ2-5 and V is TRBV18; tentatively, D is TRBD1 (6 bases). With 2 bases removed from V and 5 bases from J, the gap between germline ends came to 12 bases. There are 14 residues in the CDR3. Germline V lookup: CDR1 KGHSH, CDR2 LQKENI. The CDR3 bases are TGTGCCAGCTCACCAAGCGGCCAGGGGGAGACCCAGTACTTC. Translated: CASSPSGQGETQYF. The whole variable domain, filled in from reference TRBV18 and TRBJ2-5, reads NAGVMQNPRHLVRRRGQEARLRCSPMKGHSHVYWYRQLPEEGLKFMVYLQKENIIDESGMPKERFSAEFPKEGPSILRIQQVVRGDSAAYFCASSPSGQGETQYFGPGTRLLVL.

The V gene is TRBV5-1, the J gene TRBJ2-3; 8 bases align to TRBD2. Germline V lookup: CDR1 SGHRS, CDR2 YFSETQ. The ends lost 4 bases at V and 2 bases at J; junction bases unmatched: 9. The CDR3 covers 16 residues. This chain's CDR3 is CASSPFGGAATDTQYF. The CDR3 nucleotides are TGCGCCAGCAGCCCCTTCGGGGGGGCAGCCACAGATACGCAGTATTTT.

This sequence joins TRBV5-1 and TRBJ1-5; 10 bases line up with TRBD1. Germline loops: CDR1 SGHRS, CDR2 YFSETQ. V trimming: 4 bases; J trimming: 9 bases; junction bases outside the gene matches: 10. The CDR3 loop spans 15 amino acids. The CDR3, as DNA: TGCGCCAGCAGCCCGACAGGGGGCTCCAATGGGCCCCAGCATTTT. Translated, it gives CASSPTGGSNGPQHF.